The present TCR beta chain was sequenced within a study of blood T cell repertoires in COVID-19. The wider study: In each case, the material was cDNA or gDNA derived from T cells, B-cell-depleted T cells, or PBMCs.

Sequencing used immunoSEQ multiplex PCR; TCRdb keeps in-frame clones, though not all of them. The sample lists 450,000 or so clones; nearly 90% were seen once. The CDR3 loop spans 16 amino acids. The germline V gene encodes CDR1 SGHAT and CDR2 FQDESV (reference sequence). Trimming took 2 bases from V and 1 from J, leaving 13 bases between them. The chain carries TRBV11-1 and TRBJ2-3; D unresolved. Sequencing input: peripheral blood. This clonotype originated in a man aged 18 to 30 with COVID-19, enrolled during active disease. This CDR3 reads CASSLQACTRTDTQYF. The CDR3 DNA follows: TGTGCCAGCAGCTTACAAGCGTGTACCCGCACAGATACGCAGTATTTT.